The rows below give T cell receptor beta chains drawn from one sample of a study of shared clonotypes between healthy human individuals. Libraries were prepared by immunoSEQ multiplex PCR; TCRdb keeps only in-frame clonotypes and omits some of them. The data contain about 750,000 clones, 90% to 95% of them singletons. The material sequenced was naive CD8+ T cells sorted from blood. Source of these receptors: a man aged 25-45 years in good health. Both conserved end residues are part of each CDR3. D genes are given only for firm matches. Rows may omit the clone size; those that give it use once, few, many or a size class.

j_gene | v_gene | d_gene | abundance | CDR3aa | CDR3nt
TRBJ2-2 | TRBV30 | NA | NA | CAWSIGAVSTGELFF | TGTGCCTGGAGTATCGGAGCGGTTTCAACCGGGGAGCTGTTTTTT
TRBJ2-7 | TRBV2 | NA | NA | CASEEWAGVNEQYF | TGTGCCAGCGAAGAGTGGGCAGGAGTGAACGAGCAGTACTTC
TRBJ1-3 | TRBV15 | NA | NA | CATSRDNSGNTIYF | TGTGCCACCAGCAGAGATAACTCTGGAAACACCATATATTTT
TRBJ1-4 | TRBV27 | NA | NA | CASSSGLGGSVELFF | TGTGCCAGCAGTTCGGGACTGGGAGGTAGTGTAGAACTGTTTTTT
TRBJ2-7 | TRBV27 | NA | NA | CASSQLGWPYEQYF | TGTGCCAGCAGCCAACTGGGATGGCCCTACGAGCAGTACTTC
TRBJ2-1 | TRBV5-1 | TRBD1 | NA | CASSTGTGLWDEQFF | TGCGCCAGCAGCACCGGGACAGGGCTGTGGGATGAGCAGTTCTTC
TRBJ2-7 | TRBV7-6 | TRBD1 | NA | CASSPWTGSYEQYF | TGTGCCAGCAGCCCGTGGACAGGGTCTTACGAGCAGTACTTC
TRBJ2-7 | TRBV7-9 | NA | NA | CASSFGRSSYEQYF | TGTGCCAGCAGCTTCGGAAGGAGTTCCTACGAGCAGTACTTC
TRBJ1-4 | TRBV18 | TRBD1 | NA | CASSPEGQGFINEKLFF | TGTGCCAGCTCACCAGAAGGACAGGGTTTTATTAATGAAAAACTGTTTTTT
TRBJ1-1 | TRBV6-1 | NA | NA | CASRLGTTEAFF | TGTGCCAGCAGACTGGGTACCACTGAAGCTTTCTTT
TRBJ2-1 | TRBV11-2 | NA | NA | CASSGGRVFYNEQFF | TGTGCCAGCAGCGGGGGCAGGGTCTTCTACAATGAGCAGTTCTTC
TRBJ2-7 | TRBV6-1 | NA | NA | CASSESPNHSYEQYF | TGTGCCAGCAGTGAATCGCCTAACCACTCCTACGAGCAGTACTTC
TRBJ1-1 | TRBV28 | TRBD1 | NA | CASRLRQGDMNTEAFF | TGTGCCAGCAGGCTCAGACAGGGGGATATGAACACTGAAGCTTTCTTT
TRBJ2-7 | TRBV27 | TRBD1 | NA | CASGTGGTYEQYF | TGTGCCAGCGGGACAGGGGGAACCTACGAGCAGTACTTC
TRBJ2-3 | TRBV11-3 | TRBD2 | NA | CASSPGTSGSVTDTQYF | TGTGCCAGCAGCCCCGGGACTAGCGGGAGTGTGACAGATACGCAGTATTTT
TRBJ2-1 | TRBV6-1 | TRBD2 | once | CASRTSGSYNEQFF | TGTGCCAGCAGGACTAGCGGGAGCTACAATGAGCAGTTCTTC
TRBJ1-1 | TRBV6-5 | NA | NA | CAVQGFFF | TGTGCCGTGCAGGGATTCTTCTTT
TRBJ2-3 | TRBV27 | TRBD2 | NA | CASSLGTSGTSTDTQYF | TGTGCCAGCAGTCTAGGGACTAGCGGGACTAGCACAGATACGCAGTATTTT
TRBJ2-7 | TRBV13 | NA | NA | CASSLRSGGDEQYF | TGTGCCAGCAGCTTAAGGAGTGGCGGGGATGAGCAGTACTTC
TRBJ2-3 | TRBV11-2 | NA | NA | CASSFRTDTQYF | TGTGCCAGCAGCTTCCGAACAGATACGCAGTATTTT
TRBJ2-3 | TRBV7-8 | TRBD2 | NA | CASSLKVAGVILDTQYF | TGTGCCAGCAGCTTAAAGGTAGCGGGAGTAATTTTGGATACGCAGTATTTT
TRBJ2-1 | TRBV4-3 | TRBD2 | NA | CASSHQLAGPYNEQFF | TGCGCCAGCAGCCACCAACTAGCGGGCCCTTACAATGAGCAGTTCTTC